This T cell receptor (beta chain) was profiled in a study of early T cells in non-severe SARS-CoV-2 infection. The CDR3 is made up of 13 amino acids. Looked up from germline, CDR1 is SNHLY and CDR2 is FYNNEI. Trimming cost V 10 bases and J 7 bases, with 14 bases left between them. TCRdb ran MiXCR on the 5' RACE reads and lists one entry per CDR3 protein. There are some 80,000 distinct CDR3 sequences in the sample; 4.5% to 6% occur only once, and about 7% lies in the top ten. A few counts support this clonotype. This sequence originates from an adult who was a healthcare worker with PCR-confirmed SARS-CoV-2 infection or an uninfected control (not recorded which). V and J are TRBV2 and TRBJ1-6; tentative D call: TRBD1 (5 bases). Material: whole blood, obtained at baseline. This CDR3 is CATSDSQNSPLHF. CDR3 DNA: TGTGCCACCTCAGACAGTCAGAATTCACCCCTCCACTTT.